What follows are 14 T cell receptor beta chains derived from one specimen sequenced in a study of spatial heterogeneity in lung cancer. TCRdb reprocessed the 5' RACE reads with MiXCR, giving one entry per CDR3 protein. Here the sample spans fewer than 45,000 distinct CDR3 sequences, 6% to 7% being singletons. Indicated time point: sample taken at primary tumor resection. No cells were sorted before sequencing. The whole RNA sequenced was extracted from tumor, nontumor lung or frozen PBMC. This material consisted of PBMCs, taken at surgery. The receptors stem from a female donor with early-stage non-small cell lung cancer.

This clonotype was found a few times. This rearrangement joins TRBV11-2 to TRBJ2-5; 8 positions agree with TRBD2. In germline, CDR1 is SGHAT, CDR2 FQNNGV. This CDR3 has 15 amino acids. The ends lost 3 bases at V and 1 base at J; junction bases unmatched: 4. CDR3 in DNA: TGTGCCAGCAGCTTGGAGCGGGGGAGCCAAGAGACCCAGTACTTC. It translates to CASSLERGSQETQYF.

V and J are TRBV27 and TRBJ1-2; D is possibly TRBD1 (5 bases). CDR1 and CDR2 from the germline V gene are MNHEY and SMNVEV (reference sequence). Trimming took 5 bases from V and 4 from J, leaving 14 bases between them. The CDR3 is 14 amino acids. The CDR3 DNA is TGTGCCAGCAGTAAGAACCAGGGTCTCTATGGCTACACCTTC. Protein sequence: CASSKNQGLYGYTF.

At least ten counts were recorded for this clonotype. The rearrangement joins TRBV4-3 to TRBJ1-2; unclear D gene. V gave up 0 bases and J gave up 3 bases, with 5 bases separating them. The germline V gene has CDR1 LGHNA and CDR2 YSLEER. The CDR3 covers 13 residues. The DNA for the CDR3 is TGCGCCAGCAGCCAAGAGGCAGACTATGGCTACACCTTC. This codes for CASSQEADYGYTF.

In its sample, this clonotype was seen many times. The chain joins TRBV5-1 to TRBJ1-4; D unclear. Germline CDR1 and CDR2: SGHRS and YFSETQ. The V end lost 4 bases, the J end lost 4 bases, and 14 bases lay between the germline ends. There are 15 residues in the CDR3. The CDR3 reads CASSPEAQLNEKLFF. In nucleotides, the CDR3 is TGCGCCAGCAGCCCGGAGGCACAGCTTAATGAAAAACTGTTTTTT.

The sample holds many counts of this clonotype. V gene TRBV10-3 combines with J gene TRBJ2-5; weak D call: TRBD2 (6 bases). The CDR3 spans 15 residues. Looked up from germline, CDR1 is ENHRY and CDR2 is SYGVKD. Trimming took off 4 bases at V and 3 bases at J, with 15 bases between the two ends. The CDR3 DNA is TGTGCCATCAGTGGTACCGGGACTGAAAAAGAGACCCAGTACTTC. Residues: CAISGTGTEKETQYF.

This clonotype was observed many times. The CDR3 reads CASSQDGTGGYEQYF. The CDR3 DNA reads as TGCGCCAGCAGCCAAGACGGGACAGGGGGCTACGAGCAGTACTTC. This chain links TRBV4-3 with TRBJ2-7; 11 positions agree with TRBD1. The CDR3 contains 15 residues. Germline V gene lookup returns CDR1 LGHNA and CDR2 YSLEER. V lost 0 bases, J lost 3 bases, and 1 base stayed unmatched.

There are a few counts of this clonotype. The chain carries TRBV15 and TRBJ2-3; D possibly uses TRBD1 or TRBD2 (5 bases each). This CDR3 is 19 amino acids long. In germline, CDR1 is LNHNV, CDR2 YYDKDF (reference sequence). Trimming stripped 3 bases from V and 1 base from J, with 23 bases between. In DNA form, the CDR3 reads TGTGCCACCAGCAGCACTACCCATGGGGGTCCCTTTCGCACAGATACGCAGTATTTT. This translates into CATSSTTHGGPFRTDTQYF. Variable domain in full (rest from reference TRBV15 and TRBJ2-3): DAMVIQNPRYQVTQFGKPVTLSCSQTLNHNVMYWYQQKSSQAPKLLFHYYDKDFNNEADTPDNFQSRRPNTSFCFLDIRSPGLGDTAMYLCATSSTTHGGPFRTDTQYFGPGTRLTVL.

This clonotype has a count of ten or more. The gene calls are TRBV10-2 and TRBJ1-3, with D possibly TRBD1 on 6 matching bases. V dropped 8 bases and J dropped 0 bases, with 23 bases sitting between them. CDR1 WSHSY and CDR2 SAAADI come from the germline V gene. The CDR3 is made up of 18 amino acids. Here the CDR3 reads CASAGPGDIDHSGNTIYF. The DNA for the CDR3 is TGCGCCAGCGCTGGACCAGGGGACATAGATCACTCTGGAAACACCATATATTTT.

The chain couples TRBV5-6 to TRBJ2-7; 8 nucleotides line up with TRBD1. This CDR3 has 13 amino acids. The junction had 3 bases not matched to a gene; V was cut back by 5 bases and J by 2 bases. The germline V gene encodes CDR1 SGHDT and CDR2 YYEEEE. CDR3 DNA: TGTGCCAGCAGTTCGACAGGGGCCTACGAGCAGTACTTC. It codes for CASSSTGAYEQYF.

This clonotype showed up just a few times. This chain links TRBV20-1 with TRBJ2-5, with 7 nucleotides matching TRBD2. The trim removed 6 bases at V and 2 bases at J, leaving 3 bases unmatched. The CDR3 covers 12 residues. CDR1 and CDR2 from the germline V gene are DFQATT and SNEGSKA (reference sequence). CDR3 in DNA: TGCAGTGCCCGACTAGCTCAAGAGACCCAGTACTTC. Protein sequence: CSARLAQETQYF.

This chain connects TRBV5-1 to TRBJ1-5; a weak D match, TRBD1 (6 bases). Between the trimmed V and J ends, which lost 5 bases and 5 bases, there was a span of 17 bases. Germline lookup yields CDR1 SGHRS and CDR2 YFSETQ. This CDR3 is built from 15 residues. The CDR3 loop reads CASRLGNRGDQPQHF. CDR3 nucleotide sequence: TGCGCCAGCAGACTGGGAAATAGGGGGGATCAGCCCCAGCATTTT.

This clonotype came up a few times. The chain is built from TRBV11-2 and TRBJ2-5; 7 bases map to TRBD2. Germline CDR1 and CDR2: SGHAT and FQNNGV. J gave up 9 bases and V 7 bases, and 11 bases lay outside the gene matches. The CDR3 covers 13 residues. The CDR3 DNA reads TGTGCCAGCACTGAAAGGCAGGGACTACCCCAGTACTTC. This codes for CASTERQGLPQYF.

There are many counts of this clonotype. V is TRBV7-9 and J is TRBJ1-1; the D is unclear. Trimming cost V 5 bases and J 6 bases, with 13 bases left between them. CDR3 length equals 13 residues. Germline V gives CDR1 SEHNR, CDR2 FQNEAQ (reference sequence). The CDR3 DNA is TGTGCCAGCAGCGCTCCGTTTGGGGCTGAAGCTTTCTTT. This encodes CASSAPFGAEAFF.

In its sample, this clonotype was seen many times. The chain recombines TRBV6-1 with TRBJ1-5; 10 bases align to TRBD1. Germline V gene lookup returns CDR1 MNHNS and CDR2 SASEGT. V lost 2 bases and J lost 7; bases outside the gene matches: 8. CDR3 length: 16 amino acids. The CDR3: CASSERLTGGRQPQHF. The CDR3 DNA reads as TGTGCCAGCAGTGAACGTCTGACAGGGGGCAGACAGCCCCAGCATTTT.